This TCR beta chain was found in a study of T cell responses to AZD1222 COVID-19 vaccine (dated by TCRdb to the early 2020s). Turning to the overall study: Because spike-specific TCR depth and breadth did not differ between the two schedules, AZD1222 recipients who got a second dose at roughly 4 weeks were pooled with those who got a second dose at roughly 12 weeks. TCR sequencing was performed for 230 to 250 trial participants, of whom roughly 200 were given two doses of AZD1222 and 26 were given two doses of MenACWY control vaccine. Trial participants were enrolled into age subgroups of 18-55, 56-69 and 70-plus years, which contained approximately 150, 28 and 58 TCR-sequenced participants, respectively.

Broader findings and caveats from the paper: Nearly half of unique spike-specific TCRs reportedly recognized epitopes outside regions mutated in the B.1.351 and B.1.1.7 variants. Participants were mostly white British, with more females than males. The authors suggested clonal diversity may have been underestimated. Vaccine-associated CD4 TCRs spanned the whole spike protein, with dominant responses in regions 160-218 and 743-854. After two AZD1222 doses, spike-specific TCR breadth and depth were significantly higher than at day 0 and than in MenACWY recipients. Only a handful of AZD1222 recipients were SARS-CoV-2 seropositive at baseline, limiting conclusions about previously exposed vaccinees. Because no day 14 peak-response samples were available, the repertoires could be characterized only after the peak T cell response. In the small 56-69-year group, the increase in depth fell short of significance, most likely because of low power.

The CDR3 regions of human TCRbeta chains were analyzed by immunosequencing. As for the original processing: Repertoire TCRs were matched against a reference library of SARS-CoV-2-specific TCRs generated with the MIRA antigen-specificity platform. Breadth was defined as the fraction of unique TCRs that were SARS-CoV-2-associated, and depth was defined as the fraction of total T cells that were SARS-CoV-2-associated. Each spike-specific TCR was assigned to its reactive spike region and to a CD4 or CD8 class using the MIRA data. Log10-transformed breadth and depth values were compared by one-way ANOVA with Sidak's multiple comparisons tests. The clones in this table, taken by TCRdb from immuneACCESS, are in-frame only. Not every clone is retained; where verified, under half of the shortfall comes from an unresolved V gene, and the cause of the rest is unknown. That table furnishes V, J and clone size, whereas the DNA furnished D and trimming. The sample table shows some 130,000 clones, and 89% are seen once. Of the sample, 5% to 7.5% falls within the top ten clones.

Taken with the paper, the label for time point translates to: baseline before first vaccination. Vaccinee samples came from UK trials COV001 and COV002, including a single-blind randomized controlled phase 2/3 trial of AZD1222 (ChAdOx1 nCoV-19) in healthy adults. For TCRbeta chain sequencing, PBMC samples from trial participants were taken at day 0 and at day 28 after the second dose. About this clone: The clone's antigen remains unknown. One base away there is no much larger clone; base qualities are not given.

This TCR was recovered from an adult in good health. This specimen was peripheral blood, taken on day 0 of AZD1222 vaccination.

The DNA is as follows: TGTGCCAGCAGCCAAGGAATAAAAGGGGGTCTCTTTTCCTCCTATAATTCACCCCTCCACTTT. Its product reads: CASSQGIKGGLFSSYNSPLHF. The rearranged segments are TRBV14 and TRBJ1-6, and perhaps TRBD1 as D gene, on 6 matching bases. The V end loses 1 base and the J end loses 0 bases, and a stretch of 22 bases separates them. The germline V gene gives CDR1 as SGHDN and CDR2 as FVKESK. The CDR3 covers 21 residues, taking in both the cysteine and the phenylalanine. The CDR3 DNA has 63 bases and is translated from base 1.